This T cell receptor (beta chain) was found in a study of Ad26.COV2.S vaccination and SARS-CoV-2 variants. In the study overall: In the study, Ad26.COV2.S was injected intramuscularly once, or twice 56 days apart.

Germline V gene data show CDR1 as GTSNPN and CDR2 as SVGIG (reference sequence). The CDR3 is made up of 14 amino acids. V was clipped by 0 bases and J by 7 bases, with 15 bases between them. Treatment in this sample: around 19 received Ad26.COV2.S at low or high dose, single or two shots; several received placebo; per-sample allocation not given. Each sample was drawn 63 days after the first injection (of vaccine or placebo). A Boston donor was an adult aged 18-55 years. About this clone: As yet, its antigen is unknown.

Study-wide points: While placebo recipients had lower spike-specific TCR breadth, vaccine recipients had more. Possible underestimation of total T cell responses by the TCR breadth and depth analyses was noted.

Sequencing used immunoSEQ multiplex PCR; TCRdb keeps in-frame clones, though not all of them. The sample records about 410,000 clones, around 93% being singletons. V is TRBV30 and J is TRBJ1-2; possible D gene TRBD1, 6 bases. Here the sequenced sample was peripheral blood, taken in a trial of Ad26.COV2.S vaccine versus placebo. This receptor was taken from a person aged 18 to 65 who received the Ad26.COV2.S COVID-19 vaccine or a placebo. The CDR3 nucleotides read TGTGCCTGGAGTGTGGGACAACCCCTTTCTGGCTACACCTTC. This translates into CAWSVGQPLSGYTF.